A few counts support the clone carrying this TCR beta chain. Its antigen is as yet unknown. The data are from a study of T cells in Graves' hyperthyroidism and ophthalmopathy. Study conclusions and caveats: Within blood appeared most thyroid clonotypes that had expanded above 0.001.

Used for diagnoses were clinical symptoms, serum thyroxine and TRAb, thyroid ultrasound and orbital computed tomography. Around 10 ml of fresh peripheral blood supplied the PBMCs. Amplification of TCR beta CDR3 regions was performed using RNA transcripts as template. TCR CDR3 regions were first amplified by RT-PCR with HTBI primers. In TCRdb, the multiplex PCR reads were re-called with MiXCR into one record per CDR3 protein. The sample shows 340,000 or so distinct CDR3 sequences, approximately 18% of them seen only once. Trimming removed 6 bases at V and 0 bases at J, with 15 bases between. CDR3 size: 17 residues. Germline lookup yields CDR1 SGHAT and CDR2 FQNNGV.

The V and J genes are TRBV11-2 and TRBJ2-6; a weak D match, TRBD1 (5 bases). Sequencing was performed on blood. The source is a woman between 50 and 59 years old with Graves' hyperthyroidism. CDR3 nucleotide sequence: TGTGCCAGCAGAGACATAACAGGCAACTCTGGGGCCAACGTCCTGACTTTC. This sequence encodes CASRDITGNSGANVLTF.